This T cell receptor (beta chain) was recovered during a study of cytomegalovirus exposure and HLA in healthy donors. Study outcomes and limitations: Earlier analysis yielded a pattern in which most TCR beta V segments were productive about 90% or about 30% of the time. Later, an analysis showed that TCR beta chains associated with HLA were more clonally expanded than others that were equally common. CMV antigen specificity of three CMV-associated chains was confirmed in vitro.

A remark on this clone: Its antigen is not identified.

Primers for the PCR totalled 60 Vbeta and 13 Jbeta. Assay: immunoSEQ multiplex PCR; the TCRdb copy retains only in-frame clones and omits some. The table has 70,000 to 80,000 clones, roughly four fifths seen once; the top ten hold 1.9%. The ends were cut back, 3 bases at V and 1 base at J, with 16 bases in the middle. Germline lookup yields CDR1 MNHEY and CDR2 SMNVEV (reference sequence). The CDR3 loop spans 16 amino acids. The sequenced sample was PBMCs. The chain links TRBV27 to TRBJ2-7, with D possibly being TRBD1 (6 bases). The clonotype comes from a man between 18 and 29 years old in good health and CMV-seronegative. As DNA, the CDR3 is TGTGCCAGCAGTTTCAGGGGAGTCTCGGGGTCCTACGAGCAGTACTTC. Its protein product is CASSFRGVSGSYEQYF.